Detailed here is one T cell receptor beta chain. These data belong to a study of blood T cell repertoires in COVID-19. The CDR3 spans 16 residues. The J segment lost 0 bases and the V segment lost 4 bases, leaving 4 bases of the junction unmatched. Germline CDR1 and CDR2: SGHRS and YFSETQ. Sequenced by immunoSEQ multiplex PCR; TCRdb stores in-frame clones only, minus some. The table lists about 86,000 clones, around 82% of them singletons, with 1.2% in the top ten. Sequencing was performed on peripheral blood. The source of this sequence is a woman aged 80 or over with acute or convalescent COVID-19. The chain joins TRBV5-1 to TRBJ1-4; 9 nucleotides line up with TRBD1. The CDR3 loop is CASSRTGAATNEKLFF. The DNA for the CDR3 is TGCGCCAGCAGCCGGACAGGGGCCGCAACTAATGAAAAACTGTTTTTT.